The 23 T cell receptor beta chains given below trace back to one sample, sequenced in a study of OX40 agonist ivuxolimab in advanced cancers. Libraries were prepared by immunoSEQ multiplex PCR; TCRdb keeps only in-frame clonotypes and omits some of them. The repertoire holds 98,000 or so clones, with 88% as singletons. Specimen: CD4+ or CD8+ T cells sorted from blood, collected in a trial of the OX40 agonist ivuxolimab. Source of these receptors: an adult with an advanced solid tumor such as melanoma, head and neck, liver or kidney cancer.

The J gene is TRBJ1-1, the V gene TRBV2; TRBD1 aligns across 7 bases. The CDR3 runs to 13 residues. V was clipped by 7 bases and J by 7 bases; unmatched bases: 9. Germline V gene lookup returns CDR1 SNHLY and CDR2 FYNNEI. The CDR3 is CASTSGQLFEAFF. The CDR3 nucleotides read TGTGCCAGCACCTCGGGACAGTTATTTGAAGCTTTCTTT.

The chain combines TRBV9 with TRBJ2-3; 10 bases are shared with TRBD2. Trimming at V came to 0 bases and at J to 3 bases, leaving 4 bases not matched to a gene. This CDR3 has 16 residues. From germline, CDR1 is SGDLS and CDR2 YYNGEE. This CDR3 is CASSVGTSGITDTQYF. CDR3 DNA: TGTGCCAGCAGCGTAGGTACTAGCGGGATAACAGATACGCAGTATTTT.

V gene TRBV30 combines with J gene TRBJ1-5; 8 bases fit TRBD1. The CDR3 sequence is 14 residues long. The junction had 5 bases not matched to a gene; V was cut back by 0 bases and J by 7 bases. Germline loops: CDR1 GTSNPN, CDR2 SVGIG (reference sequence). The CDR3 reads CAWSVPGGQQPQHF. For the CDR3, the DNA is TGTGCCTGGAGTGTACCAGGGGGCCAGCAGCCCCAGCATTTT.

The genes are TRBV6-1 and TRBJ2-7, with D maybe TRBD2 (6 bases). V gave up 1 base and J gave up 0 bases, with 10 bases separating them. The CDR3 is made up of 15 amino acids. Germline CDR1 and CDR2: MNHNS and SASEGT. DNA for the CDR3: TGTGCCAGCAGTGAAGGGGGAGGAAACTCCTACGAGCAGTACGTC. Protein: CASSEGGGNSYEQYV.

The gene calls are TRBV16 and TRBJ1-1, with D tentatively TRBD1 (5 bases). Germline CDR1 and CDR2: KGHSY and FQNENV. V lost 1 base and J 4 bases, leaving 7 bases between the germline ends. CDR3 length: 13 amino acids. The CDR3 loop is CASSQLQGTEAFF. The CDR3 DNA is TGTGCCAGCAGCCAATTGCAGGGCACTGAAGCTTTCTTT.

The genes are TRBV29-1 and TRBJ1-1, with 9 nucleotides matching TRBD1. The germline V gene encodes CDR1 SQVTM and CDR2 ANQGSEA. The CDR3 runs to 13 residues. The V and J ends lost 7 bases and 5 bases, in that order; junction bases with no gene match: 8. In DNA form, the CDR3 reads TGCAGCGCGCCGGGACAGGGCCGTACTGAAGCTTTCTTT. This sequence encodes CSAPGQGRTEAFF.

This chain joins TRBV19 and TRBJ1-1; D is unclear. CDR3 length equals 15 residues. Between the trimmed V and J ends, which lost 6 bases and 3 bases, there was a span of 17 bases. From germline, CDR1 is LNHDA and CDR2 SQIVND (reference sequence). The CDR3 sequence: CASSPISGVYTEAFF. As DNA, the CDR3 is TGTGCCAGTAGCCCAATATCGGGTGTTTACACTGAAGCTTTCTTT.

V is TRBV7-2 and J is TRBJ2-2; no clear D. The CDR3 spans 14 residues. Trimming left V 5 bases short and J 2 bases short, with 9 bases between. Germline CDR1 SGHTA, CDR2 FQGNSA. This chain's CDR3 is CASSPYSNTGELFF. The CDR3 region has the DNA TGTGCCAGCAGCCCGTACTCCAACACCGGGGAGCTGTTTTTT.

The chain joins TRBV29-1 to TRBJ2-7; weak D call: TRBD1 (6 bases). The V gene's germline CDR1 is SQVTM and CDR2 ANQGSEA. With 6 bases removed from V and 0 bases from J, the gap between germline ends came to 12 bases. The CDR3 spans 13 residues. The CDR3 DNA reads TGCAGCGTGGGGGACACAGGCTCCTACGAGCAGTACTTC. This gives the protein CSVGDTGSYEQYF.

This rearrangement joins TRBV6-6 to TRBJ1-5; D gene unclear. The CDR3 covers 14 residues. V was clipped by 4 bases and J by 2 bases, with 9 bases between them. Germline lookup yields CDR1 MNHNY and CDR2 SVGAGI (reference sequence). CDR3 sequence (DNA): TGTGCCAGCAGTTCAAGGGCAGGCAATCAGCCCCAGCATTTT. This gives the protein CASSSRAGNQPQHF.

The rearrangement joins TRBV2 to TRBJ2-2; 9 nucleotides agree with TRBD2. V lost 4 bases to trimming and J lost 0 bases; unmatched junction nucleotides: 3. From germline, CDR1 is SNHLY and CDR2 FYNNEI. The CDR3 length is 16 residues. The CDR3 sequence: CASSASGASNTGELFF. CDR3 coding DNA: TGTGCCAGCAGTGCTAGCGGGGCTTCGAACACCGGGGAGCTGTTTTTT.

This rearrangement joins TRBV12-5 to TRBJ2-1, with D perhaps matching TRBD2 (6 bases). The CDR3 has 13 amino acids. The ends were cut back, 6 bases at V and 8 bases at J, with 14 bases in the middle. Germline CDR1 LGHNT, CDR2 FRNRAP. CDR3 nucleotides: TGTGCTAGTGGGGAGACTAGACTCGATGAGCAGTTCTTC. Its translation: CASGETRLDEQFF. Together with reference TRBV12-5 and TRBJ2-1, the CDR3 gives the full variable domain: DARVTQTPRHKVTEMGQEVTMRCQPILGHNTVFWYRQTMMQGLELLAYFRNRAPLDDSGMPKDRFSAEMPDATLATLKIQPSEPRDSAVYFCASGETRLDEQFFGPGTRLTVL.

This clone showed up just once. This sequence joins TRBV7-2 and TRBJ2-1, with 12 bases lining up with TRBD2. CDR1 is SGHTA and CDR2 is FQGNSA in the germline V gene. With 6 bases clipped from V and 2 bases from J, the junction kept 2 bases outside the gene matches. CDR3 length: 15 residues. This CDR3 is CASRLAGGPYNEQFF. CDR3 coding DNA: TGTGCCAGCAGACTAGCGGGAGGCCCCTACAATGAGCAGTTCTTC.

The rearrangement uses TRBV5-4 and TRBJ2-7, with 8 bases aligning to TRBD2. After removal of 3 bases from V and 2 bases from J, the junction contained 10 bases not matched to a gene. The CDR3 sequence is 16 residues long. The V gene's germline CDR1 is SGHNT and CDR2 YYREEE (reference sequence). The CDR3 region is CASSSGGLAGTYEQYF. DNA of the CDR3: TGTGCCAGCAGCTCCGGTGGCCTAGCGGGTACCTACGAGCAGTACTTC. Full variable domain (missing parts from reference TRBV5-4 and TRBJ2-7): ETGVTQSPTHLIKTRGQQVTLRCSSQSGHNTVSWYQQALGQGPQFIFQYYREEENGRGNFPPRFSGLQFPNYSSELNVNALELDDSALYLCASSSGGLAGTYEQYFGPGTRLTVT.

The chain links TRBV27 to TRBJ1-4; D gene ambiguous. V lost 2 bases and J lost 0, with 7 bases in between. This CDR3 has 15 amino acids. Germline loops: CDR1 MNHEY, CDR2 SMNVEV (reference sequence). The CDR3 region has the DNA TGTGCCAGCAGTTTACGGGCAGCAACTAATGAAAAACTGTTTTTT. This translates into CASSLRAATNEKLFF.

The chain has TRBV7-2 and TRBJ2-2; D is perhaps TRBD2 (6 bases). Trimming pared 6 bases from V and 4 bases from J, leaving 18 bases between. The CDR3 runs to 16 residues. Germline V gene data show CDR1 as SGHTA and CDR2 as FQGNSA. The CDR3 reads CASRPPGLIGTGELFF. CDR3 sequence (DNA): TGTGCCAGCAGGCCTCCGGGACTCATCGGCACCGGGGAGCTGTTTTTT.

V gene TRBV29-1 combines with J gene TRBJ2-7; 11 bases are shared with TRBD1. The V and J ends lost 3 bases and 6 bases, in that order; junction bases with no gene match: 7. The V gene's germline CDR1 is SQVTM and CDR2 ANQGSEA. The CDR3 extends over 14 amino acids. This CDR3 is CSVDKGQGVGEQYF. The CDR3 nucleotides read TGCAGCGTTGATAAGGGACAGGGGGTAGGCGAGCAGTACTTC.

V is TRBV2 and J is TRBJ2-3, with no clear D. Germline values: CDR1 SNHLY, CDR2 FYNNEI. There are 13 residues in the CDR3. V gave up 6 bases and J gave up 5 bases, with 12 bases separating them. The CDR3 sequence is CASRAFGGDTQYF. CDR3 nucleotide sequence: TGTGCCAGCAGGGCCTTCGGCGGAGATACGCAGTATTTT. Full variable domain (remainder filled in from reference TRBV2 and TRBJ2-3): EPEVTQTPSHQVTQMGQEVILRCVPISNHLYFYWYRQILGQKVEFLVSFYNNEISEKSEIFDDQFSVERPDGSNFTLKIRSTKLEDSAMYFCASRAFGGDTQYFGPGTRLTVL.

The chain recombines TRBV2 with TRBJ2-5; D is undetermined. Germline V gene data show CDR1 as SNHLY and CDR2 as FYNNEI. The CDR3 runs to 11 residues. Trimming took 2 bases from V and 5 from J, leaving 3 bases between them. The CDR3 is CASSEYETQYF. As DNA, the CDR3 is TGTGCCAGCAGTGAATATGAGACCCAGTACTTC.

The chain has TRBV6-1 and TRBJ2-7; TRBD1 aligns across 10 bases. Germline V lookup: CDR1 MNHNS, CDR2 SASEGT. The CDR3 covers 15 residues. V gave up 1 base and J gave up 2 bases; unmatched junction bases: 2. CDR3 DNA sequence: TGTGCCAGCAGTGAAGGGACAGGGGGTCCCTACGAGCAGTACTTC. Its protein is CASSEGTGGPYEQYF.

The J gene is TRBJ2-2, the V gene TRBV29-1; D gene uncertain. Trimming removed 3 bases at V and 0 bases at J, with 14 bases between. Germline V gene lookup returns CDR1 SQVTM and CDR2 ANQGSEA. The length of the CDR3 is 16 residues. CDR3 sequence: CSVERRLGTNTGELFF. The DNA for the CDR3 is TGCAGCGTTGAGAGGCGCTTAGGGACGAACACCGGGGAGCTGTTTTTT.

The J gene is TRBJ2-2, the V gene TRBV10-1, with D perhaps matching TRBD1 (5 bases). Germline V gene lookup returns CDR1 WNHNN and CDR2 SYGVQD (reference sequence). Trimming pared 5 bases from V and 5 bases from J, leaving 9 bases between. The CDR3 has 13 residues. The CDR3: CASSLQGTGELFF. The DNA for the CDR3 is TGCGCCAGCAGTCTTCAGGGAACCGGGGAGCTGTTTTTT.

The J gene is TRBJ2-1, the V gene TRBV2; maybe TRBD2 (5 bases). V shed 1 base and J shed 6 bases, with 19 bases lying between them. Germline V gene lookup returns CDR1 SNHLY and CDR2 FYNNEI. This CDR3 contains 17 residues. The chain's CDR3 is CASSEVARSGAGNEQFF. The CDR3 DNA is TGTGCCAGCAGTGAAGTGGCGAGGAGCGGAGCTGGCAATGAGCAGTTCTTC.